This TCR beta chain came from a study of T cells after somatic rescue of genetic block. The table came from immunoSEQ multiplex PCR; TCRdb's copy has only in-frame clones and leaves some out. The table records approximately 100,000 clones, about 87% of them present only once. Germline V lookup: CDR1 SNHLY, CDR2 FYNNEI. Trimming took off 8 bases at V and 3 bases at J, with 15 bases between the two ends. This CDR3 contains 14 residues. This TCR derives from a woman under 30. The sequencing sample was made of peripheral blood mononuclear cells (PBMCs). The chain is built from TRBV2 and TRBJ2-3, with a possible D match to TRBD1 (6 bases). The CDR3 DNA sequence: TGTGCCAGCGCCGGACAGTTTAGAACAGATACGCAGTATTTT. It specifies CASAGQFRTDTQYF.